A selection of T cell receptor beta chains follows, all from one sample in a study of regulatory T cells in long-lasting Graves disease. TCRdb reanalysed the multiplex PCR reads using MiXCR and keeps one entry per CDR3 protein. Of about 420,000 distinct CDR3 sequences in the sample, around 17% were seen once. These data were also reused for a study on T cells in Graves' hyperthyroidism and ophthalmopathy.

The sequenced sample was peripheral blood mononuclear cells (PBMCs), obtained at new diagnosis, from a patient treated with antithyroid drugs. The receptors were sampled from a woman in her late teens or twenties with Graves disease. Each CDR3 is given with its conserved first and last residue. The D gene is left open where the match is weak. Only some rows state a clone size, as once, few, many or a class for expanded clones.

j_gene: TRBJ1-4; abundance: few; v_gene: TRBV7-2; d_gene: .; CDR3nt: TGTGCCAGCAGCTTAATGGGGGCGACTAATGAAAAACTGTTTTTT; CDR3aa: CASSLMGATNEKLFF
j_gene: TRBJ2-3; abundance: .; v_gene: TRBV9; d_gene: .; CDR3nt: TGTGCCAGCAGCGTAGGGCACAGGGAGGGCACAGATACGCAGTATTTT; CDR3aa: CASSVGHREGTDTQYF
j_gene: TRBJ1-5; abundance: many; v_gene: TRBV2; d_gene: TRBD1; CDR3nt: TGTGCCAGCTTATCTGACAGGGTCGGAAGCAATCAGCCCCAGCATTTT; CDR3aa: CASLSDRVGSNQPQHF
j_gene: TRBJ1-5; abundance: many; v_gene: TRBV28; d_gene: .; CDR3nt: TGTGCCAGCAGCTTTGCAGGGGTTAGGGTGGCCCAGCATTTT; CDR3aa: CASSFAGVRVAQHF
j_gene: TRBJ1-4; abundance: few; v_gene: TRBV30; d_gene: TRBD1; CDR3nt: TGTGCCGGCCGTATTAACAGGGGAACTACTGAAAAACTGTTTTTT; CDR3aa: CAGRINRGTTEKLFF
j_gene: TRBJ1-2; abundance: many; v_gene: TRBV4-1; d_gene: .; CDR3nt: TGCGCCAGCAGCCAAGACGGAAACTATGGCTACACCTTC; CDR3aa: CASSQDGNYGYTF
j_gene: TRBJ1-6; abundance: .; v_gene: TRBV12-3/TRBV12-4; d_gene: TRBD1; CDR3nt: TGTGCCAGCAGTTTAACAGGGGGCTATAATTCACCCCTCCACTTT; CDR3aa: CASSLTGGYNSPLHF
j_gene: TRBJ1-2; abundance: many; v_gene: TRBV30; d_gene: TRBD1; CDR3nt: TGTGCCTGGAGTGAACAGGGGTTCGGCTACACCTTC; CDR3aa: CAWSEQGFGYTF
j_gene: TRBJ1-4; abundance: .; v_gene: TRBV5-6; d_gene: TRBD1; CDR3nt: TGTGCCAGCAGCCCCCCAGGGGGCGCGTCTAATGAAAAACTGTTTTTT; CDR3aa: CASSPPGGASNEKLFF
j_gene: TRBJ2-5; abundance: many; v_gene: TRBV4-1; d_gene: TRBD2; CDR3nt: TGCGCCAGCAGCCAATCCCCGGGACTAGCGGAAGAGACCCAGTACTTC; CDR3aa: CASSQSPGLAEETQYF
j_gene: TRBJ2-3; abundance: many; v_gene: TRBV28; d_gene: .; CDR3nt: TGTGCCAGCAGTCTTCGACAGGCTAGCACAGATACGCAGTATTTT; CDR3aa: CASSLRQASTDTQYF
j_gene: TRBJ2-3; abundance: many; v_gene: TRBV12-3/TRBV12-4; d_gene: TRBD2; CDR3nt: TGTGCCAGCCGAAAAAGGTCACTAGCGCCTAGCACAGATACGCAGTATTTT; CDR3aa: CASRKRSLAPSTDTQYF
j_gene: TRBJ1-1; abundance: many; v_gene: TRBV12-3/TRBV12-4; d_gene: TRBD1; CDR3nt: TGTGCCACCAAAGGACAGGGGGATATCGCTTTCTTT; CDR3aa: CATKGQGDIAFF
j_gene: TRBJ1-4; abundance: few; v_gene: TRBV12-3/TRBV12-4; d_gene: .; CDR3nt: TGTGCCAGCAGTTTCCCAGCTACTTCAACTAATGAAAAACTGTTTTTT; CDR3aa: CASSFPATSTNEKLFF
j_gene: TRBJ2-3; abundance: many; v_gene: TRBV7-8; d_gene: TRBD2; CDR3nt: TGTGCCAGCAGCCAGAAAGGGCTAGCGGGAGCTATGAGGGGAGATACGCAGTATTTT; CDR3aa: CASSQKGLAGAMRGDTQYF
j_gene: TRBJ2-1; abundance: .; v_gene: TRBV19; d_gene: .; CDR3nt: TGTGCCAGTAGTATAGAGCGAGGGAGCGATGAGCAGTTCTTC; CDR3aa: CASSIERGSDEQFF
j_gene: TRBJ2-7; abundance: .; v_gene: TRBV6-5; d_gene: .; CDR3nt: TGTGCCAGCAGTTACGCCCCCCCCTGGACAGACTCCTACGAGCAGTACTTC; CDR3aa: CASSYAPPWTDSYEQYF
j_gene: TRBJ2-7; abundance: few; v_gene: TRBV4-1; d_gene: .; CDR3nt: TGCGCCAGCAGCCAAGAAGTCAGGAGCTCCTACGAGCAGTACTTC; CDR3aa: CASSQEVRSSYEQYF
j_gene: TRBJ2-3; abundance: few; v_gene: TRBV9; d_gene: TRBD2; CDR3nt: TGTGCCAGCAGCGTAGGGCCTAGCGGGTTCTCTAGCACAGATACGCAGTATTTT; CDR3aa: CASSVGPSGFSSTDTQYF
j_gene: TRBJ2-4; abundance: many; v_gene: TRBV2; d_gene: TRBD2; CDR3nt: TGTGCCAGCAGTGAGCTGGAGGTAGCGGGAGCCAAAAACATTCAGTACTTC; CDR3aa: CASSELEVAGAKNIQYF
j_gene: TRBJ2-3; abundance: .; v_gene: TRBV29-1; d_gene: .; CDR3nt: TGCAGCGTTGAAGAGCAGGTTGAGGATACGCAGTATTTT; CDR3aa: CSVEEQVEDTQYF
j_gene: TRBJ2-1; abundance: many; v_gene: TRBV27; d_gene: TRBD2; CDR3nt: TGTGCCAGCAGTCCCCCTTTTTGGACTAGCGGGAGTAATGAGCAGTTCTTC; CDR3aa: CASSPPFWTSGSNEQFF
j_gene: TRBJ2-7; abundance: few; v_gene: TRBV18; d_gene: TRBD2; CDR3nt: TGTGCCAGCTTCGGCCCTACTAGCGGGACAACCTACGAGCAGTACTTC; CDR3aa: CASFGPTSGTTYEQYF
j_gene: TRBJ2-3; abundance: many; v_gene: TRBV11-2; d_gene: .; CDR3nt: TGTGCCAGCAGCTTAGAGTGGATCCCGGAGGCGCAGTATTTT; CDR3aa: CASSLEWIPEAQYF
j_gene: TRBJ2-7; abundance: .; v_gene: TRBV5-1; d_gene: .; CDR3nt: TGCGCCAGCAGCGCAAACAGGGCGGACGCCGAGCAGTACTTC; CDR3aa: CASSANRADAEQYF
j_gene: TRBJ2-5; abundance: many; v_gene: TRBV7-3; d_gene: .; CDR3nt: TGTGCCAGCAGCGAGGCTCGGGGAGAGACCCAGTACTTC; CDR3aa: CASSEARGETQYF
j_gene: TRBJ1-5; abundance: many; v_gene: TRBV6-5; d_gene: .; CDR3nt: TGTGCCAGCAGTTATCGGGGAGTGCAGCCCCAGCATTTT; CDR3aa: CASSYRGVQPQHF
j_gene: TRBJ2-1; abundance: many; v_gene: TRBV20-1; d_gene: TRBD2; CDR3nt: TGCAGTGCTAGATTGACTAGCGGGAGTGTTGTTGAGCAGTTCTTC; CDR3aa: CSARLTSGSVVEQFF
j_gene: TRBJ2-7; abundance: many; v_gene: TRBV7-2; d_gene: .; CDR3nt: TGTGCCAGCAGCTTCCAGACAAGTAGCTACGAGCAGTACTTC; CDR3aa: CASSFQTSSYEQYF
j_gene: TRBJ2-3; abundance: .; v_gene: TRBV20-1; d_gene: TRBD2; CDR3nt: TGCAGTGCTAGCGGGGGGCTAGCGGGCTCCACAGATACGCAGTATTTT; CDR3aa: CSASGGLAGSTDTQYF
j_gene: TRBJ2-5; abundance: many; v_gene: TRBV5-1; d_gene: TRBD2; CDR3nt: TGCGCCAGCAGCACTAGCGGGAGCGAGACCCAGTACTTC; CDR3aa: CASSTSGSETQYF
j_gene: TRBJ1-2; abundance: .; v_gene: TRBV7-2; d_gene: TRBD1; CDR3nt: TGTGCCAGCAGCCGGGACAGGGACTATGGCTACACCTTC; CDR3aa: CASSRDRDYGYTF
j_gene: TRBJ2-5; abundance: many; v_gene: TRBV28; d_gene: .; CDR3nt: TGTGCCAGCAGAAACACAGGGCCCAGCGGAGAGACCCAGTACTTC; CDR3aa: CASRNTGPSGETQYF